This record looks at one T cell receptor beta chain sequence and its context. Its antigen is unknown. This sample is drawn from a study of tumor-infiltrating lymphocytes in primary liver carcinoma. For the study at large: Male and female patients aged 30 to 69 years made up the cohort. Study results and caveats: Researchers found tumor-adjacent and tumor-blood pairs overlapped less than tumor region pairs. Blood had a significantly lower top-250-clone fraction than tumors did (p = 0.039).

Extraction also yielded germline DNA, while blood RNA was obtained from unsorted whole blood. A primer in the constant region served to generate TCR beta cDNA from approximately 460 ng of total RNA. Slightly modified ARM-PCR served as the procedure for the TCR beta libraries. These libraries came from three rounds of nested multiplex PCR. Two initial PCR rounds of about 11 cycles each paired TRBV1-TRBV30 forward primers with a C-beta reverse primer. TCRdb reanalysed the multiplex PCR reads using MiXCR and keeps one entry per CDR3 protein. The profile covers about 320,000 distinct CDR3 sequences, with roughly 60% appearing a single time and roughly 9% taken by the ten largest. There are 21 residues in the CDR3. Per the germline V gene, CDR1 is GTSNPN and CDR2 is SVGIG (reference sequence). V was shortened by 4 bases and J by 0 bases, with 30 bases between the two germline ends.

This TCR was sampled from a man in his forties or fifties with primary liver carcinoma and hepatitis B virus infection. The V and J genes are TRBV30 and TRBJ1-4; D perhaps matches TRBD1 (6 bases). Sequencing was carried out using peripheral blood. CDR3 sequence: CAWTQYTLRTATPATNEKLFF. The CDR3 DNA follows: TGTGCCTGGACTCAATACACCCTCCGGACAGCTACTCCTGCAACTAATGAAAAACTGTTTTTT.